This T cell receptor beta chain is from a study of human T cells and chemical hapten exposure (dated by TCRdb to the early 2020s). Regarding the research as a whole: For sensitization, 2% DPC in acetone was applied to a 2 cm by 2 cm area of upper inner arm skin. For TCR sequencing, blood came from twenty-nine alopecia patients at anywhere from one to four time points (pre-sensitization, 2, 6 and 24 weeks). The study tracked peripheral blood TCR repertoire changes in vivo during primary and secondary sensitization to the hapten diphenylcyclopropenone (DPC) in alopecia patients. Libraries were pooled for sequencing, and variation in per-sample TCR yields was attributed mainly to small differences in library volumes within the pool. Blood samples were taken from patients before sensitization (week 0) and at 2, 6 and about 24 weeks after DPC sensitization. Patch testing was performed on the upper back with Finn chambers containing 0.01% DPC, and the patch tests were scored after 6 days according to International Contact Dermatitis Research Group standards. Alopecia areata with under or over 50% scalp involvement, alopecia totalis and alopecia universalis were represented in the patient cohort, which was mostly female. Patients additionally received weekly therapeutic DPC doses to the scalp throughout the roughly 26-week study period.

A distance of 14 bases separates the germline ends of V and J, which lose 1 base and 4 bases respectively. The CDR3 covers 16 residues, taking in both the cysteine and the phenylalanine. The sequence is cut down to CDR3 DNA, 48 bases in frame from base 1. CDR1 and CDR2, per the germline V gene, are SGHTA and FQGNSA. Overall results and qualifications from the work: All patients had alopecia, a presumed autoimmune disease, so their immune response might differ from that of healthy individuals. Significantly more large CDR3 similarity clusters were formed by expanded TCRs than by pre-sensitization or healthy control sets, consistent with antigen-driven responses. DPC sensitization did not change how many TCRs were above 1 in 1000 frequency, and no evidence was found of alterations in global repertoire structure. Repeated subsampling changed both the strength of the expansion versus patch-test correlation and the threshold at which that correlation became significant. The number of PT1 expanded TCRs positively correlated with patch test score, significant at thresholds 8, 16 and 32 but not 4.

Preparation of the library involved RACE. Sequencing was performed on a NextSeq 500. Library preparation attached unique molecular identifiers to individual cDNA molecules for quantitative, reproducible TCR counting. Both TCR alpha and TCR beta chains were sequenced from each blood RNA sample. The paper's processing steps were these. The median number of TCRs per sample was roughly 100,000, ranging from about 20,000 to 750,000. V, J and CDR3 annotation of the TCR reads was performed with the Decombinator software suite. To make PS versus PT1 abundance plots, every sample was subsampled to the same number of TCRs (28,000). Expanded TCRs were defined as absent before sensitization and observed at least eight times at the 2-week time point. TCRdb itself trimmed the public reads at Q25 with fastp, ran MiXCR and retained productive beta chains. Each record represents a unique CDR3 protein, reported with the most common genes and DNA among its rows. The V and J calls, along with clone size, are taken from TCRdb and not from the paper's own processing. The sample profile shows approximately 400,000 distinct CDR3 sequences; less than 6.5% of them were found once. The ten largest clones add up to 2.5% to 3% of the sample.

This specimen's time point label, per the study, means: pre-sensitization, week 0. Reading the label with the study, this specimen's treatment or condition is: therapeutic diphenylcyclopropenone sensitization with weekly scalp DPC. At every patch-test visit, the blood draw took place before the patch test was put on. To be eligible, patients had to be aged 18 to 70, diagnosed with alopecia and judged suitable for DPC therapy, while pregnant patients were excluded. Total RNA was extracted from unfractionated whole blood collected in Tempus Blood RNA tubes. A remark on this clonotype: It has no known antigen specificity. No much larger clonotype is one base removed from it; base qualities were not supplied.

This TCR was sampled from a woman aged 45 to 65 with alopecia areata. Some clones in this sample may be carry-over from other donors' samples. The material sequenced was whole blood, taken in connection with sensitization to the hapten diphenylcyclopropenone (DPC). Rearrangement joined TRBV7-2 to TRBJ1-3, and perhaps TRBD1 as D gene, on 6 matching bases. CDR3 reads: CASSLDRGLGGNTIYF. The nucleotide sequence is TGTGCCAGCAGCTTAGATCGGGGGCTAGGAGGAAACACCATATATTTT.